A selection of T cell receptor beta chains follows, all from one sample in a study of cytomegalovirus exposure and HLA in healthy donors. TCRdb's table, derived via immunoSEQ multiplex PCR, lists solely in-frame clones and lacks some. The table records 90,000 to 140,000 clones, under 85% of them present only once. Material: PBMCs. Receptors originate from a man under 40 in good health and CMV-seronegative. Both conserved end residues are part of each CDR3. The D gene is left open where the match is weak. The size entry is marked missing in some rows and otherwise reads once, few, many or a size class.

few	TRBV29-1	.	TRBJ2-7	TGCAGCGGCTTACTAGATGGCTCCTACGAGCAGTACTTC	CSGLLDGSYEQYF
.	TRBV6-1	.	TRBJ1-1	TGTGCCAGCAGTGAAGGCAGGGACACTGAAGCTTTCTTT	CASSEGRDTEAFF
.	TRBV19	TRBD1	TRBJ1-1	TGTGCCACCTTAAACAGGGGCGAGAACACTGAAGCTTTCTTT	CATLNRGENTEAFF
once	TRBV6-4	TRBD1	TRBJ2-2	TGTGCCAGCAGTGACGGGGGGACAGGGGACACCGGGGAGCTGTTTTTT	CASSDGGTGDTGELFF
.	TRBV5-8	TRBD2	TRBJ2-5	TGTGCCAGCAGCTCGGGACTAGCGGCTTTTAGGCGGTTATGGCAAGAGACCCAGTACTTC	CASSSGLAAFRRLWQETQYF
.	TRBV5-1	.	TRBJ2-7	TGCGCCAGCAGCTCAACGACAGAACCCCCCGACGAGCAGTACTTC	CASSSTTEPPDEQYF
.	TRBV5-1	.	TRBJ2-7	TGCGCCAGCAGCTTGGCGCAGGACGGGAATATTTACGAGCAGTACTTC	CASSLAQDGNIYEQYF
.	TRBV29-1	TRBD1	TRBJ1-3	TGCAGCGTTGATGACACAAGACAGGGTTTAGCTGGAAACACCATATATTTT	CSVDDTRQGLAGNTIYF
few	TRBV7-2	.	TRBJ1-1	TGTGCCAGCAGCTTAGGTCAGGGATTGAACACTGAAGCTTTCTTT	CASSLGQGLNTEAFF
.	TRBV19	TRBD2	TRBJ2-1	TGTGCCAGTAGTATGGCTAGCGGGACATACAATGAGCAGTTCTTC	CASSMASGTYNEQFF
.	TRBV27	.	TRBJ1-4	TGTGCCAGCAGCACTTCGGCCAGGGGTGGTGAAAAACTGTTTTTT	CASSTSARGGEKLFF
.	TRBV7-9	.	TRBJ2-1	TGTGCCAGCAGCTGGAGAGGAGGGATCTCCTACAATGAGCAGTTCTTC	CASSWRGGISYNEQFF
.	TRBV6-5	.	TRBJ2-1	TGTGCCAGCAGTCCCGCCGGTAGGGGTGGGCAGTTCTTC	CASSPAGRGGQFF